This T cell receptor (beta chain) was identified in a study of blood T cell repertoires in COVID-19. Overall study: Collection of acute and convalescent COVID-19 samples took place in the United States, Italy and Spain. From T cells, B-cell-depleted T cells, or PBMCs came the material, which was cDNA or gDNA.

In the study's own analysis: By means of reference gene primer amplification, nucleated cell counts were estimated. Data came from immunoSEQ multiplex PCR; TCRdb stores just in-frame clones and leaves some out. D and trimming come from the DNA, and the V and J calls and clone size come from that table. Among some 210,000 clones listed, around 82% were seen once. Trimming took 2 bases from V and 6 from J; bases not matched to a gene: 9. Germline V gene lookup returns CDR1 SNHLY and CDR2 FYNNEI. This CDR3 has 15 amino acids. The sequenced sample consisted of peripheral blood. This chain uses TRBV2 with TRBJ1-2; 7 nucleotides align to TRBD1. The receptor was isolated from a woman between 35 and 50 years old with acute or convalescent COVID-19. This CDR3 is CASSERGQAIDGYTF. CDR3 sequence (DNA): TGTGCCAGCAGTGAACGCGGACAGGCGATAGATGGCTACACCTTC. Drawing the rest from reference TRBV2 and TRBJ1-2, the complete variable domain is EPEVTQTPSHQVTQMGQEVILRCVPISNHLYFYWYRQILGQKVEFLVSFYNNEISEKSEIFDDQFSVERPDGSNFTLKIRSTKLEDSAMYFCASSERGQAIDGYTFGSGTRLTVV.